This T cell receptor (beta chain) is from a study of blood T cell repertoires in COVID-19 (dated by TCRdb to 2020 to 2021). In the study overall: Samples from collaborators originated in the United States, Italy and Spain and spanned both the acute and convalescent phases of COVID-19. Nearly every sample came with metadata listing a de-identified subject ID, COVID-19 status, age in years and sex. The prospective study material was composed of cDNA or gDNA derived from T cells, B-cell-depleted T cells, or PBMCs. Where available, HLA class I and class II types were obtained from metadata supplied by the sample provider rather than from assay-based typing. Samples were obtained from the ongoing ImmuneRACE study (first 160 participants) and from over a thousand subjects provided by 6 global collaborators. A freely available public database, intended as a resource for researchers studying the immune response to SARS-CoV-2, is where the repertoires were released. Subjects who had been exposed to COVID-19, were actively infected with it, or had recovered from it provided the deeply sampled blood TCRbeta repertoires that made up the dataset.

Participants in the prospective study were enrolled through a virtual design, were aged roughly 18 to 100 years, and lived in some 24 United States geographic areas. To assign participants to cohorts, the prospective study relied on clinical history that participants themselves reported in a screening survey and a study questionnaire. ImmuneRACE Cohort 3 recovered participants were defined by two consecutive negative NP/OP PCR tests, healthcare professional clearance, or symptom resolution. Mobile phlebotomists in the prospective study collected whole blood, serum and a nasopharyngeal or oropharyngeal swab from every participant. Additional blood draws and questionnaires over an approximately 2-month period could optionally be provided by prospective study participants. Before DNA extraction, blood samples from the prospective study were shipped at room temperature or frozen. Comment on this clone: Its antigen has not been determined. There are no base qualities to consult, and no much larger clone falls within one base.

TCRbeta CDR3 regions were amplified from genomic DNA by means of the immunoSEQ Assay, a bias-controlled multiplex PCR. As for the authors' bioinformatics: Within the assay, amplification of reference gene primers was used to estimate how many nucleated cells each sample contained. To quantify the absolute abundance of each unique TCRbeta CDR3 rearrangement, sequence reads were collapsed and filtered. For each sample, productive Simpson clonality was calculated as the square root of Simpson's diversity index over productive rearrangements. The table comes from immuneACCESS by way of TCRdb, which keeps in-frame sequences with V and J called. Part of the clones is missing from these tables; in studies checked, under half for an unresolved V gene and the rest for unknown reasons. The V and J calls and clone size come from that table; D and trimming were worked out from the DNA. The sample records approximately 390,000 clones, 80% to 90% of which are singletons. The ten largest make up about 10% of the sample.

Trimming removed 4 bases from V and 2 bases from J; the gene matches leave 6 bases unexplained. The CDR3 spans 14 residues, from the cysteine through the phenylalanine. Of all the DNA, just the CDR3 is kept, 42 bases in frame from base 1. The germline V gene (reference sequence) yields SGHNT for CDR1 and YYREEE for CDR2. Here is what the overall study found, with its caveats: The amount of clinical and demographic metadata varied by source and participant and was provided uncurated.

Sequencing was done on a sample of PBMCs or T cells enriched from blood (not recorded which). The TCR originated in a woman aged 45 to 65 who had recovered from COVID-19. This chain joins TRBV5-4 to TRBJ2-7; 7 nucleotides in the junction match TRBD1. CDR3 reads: CASSPDQGAYEQYF. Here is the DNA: TGTGCCAGCAGCCCAGATCAGGGGGCCTACGAGCAGTACTTC.